A selection of T cell receptor beta chains follows, all from one sample in a study of shared clonotypes between healthy human individuals. The repertoire was sequenced with immunoSEQ multiplex PCR; TCRdb's copy has only in-frame clones and lacks some. Of 700,000 to 950,000 clones in the sample, approximately 96% were seen once. Specimen: naive CD8+ T cells sorted from blood. Receptor source: a young man in good health. Each CDR3 is given with its conserved first and last residue. The D gene is left open where the match is weak. Size values are once, few and many counts, or a class for expanded clones, and some rows have none.

V	J	D	size	CDR3	DNA
TRBV30	TRBJ2-1	NA	NA	CAWSVRWGGNEQFF	TGTGCCTGGAGTGTACGTTGGGGTGGCAATGAGCAGTTCTTC
TRBV5-4	TRBJ2-3	NA	NA	CASSPDTDTQYF	TGTGCCAGCAGCCCTGACACAGATACGCAGTATTTT
TRBV28	TRBJ2-2	TRBD2	NA	CASTVTLMRGTTNTGELFF	TGTGCCAGCACCGTAACCCTAATGCGGGGGACTACGAACACCGGGGAGCTGTTTTTT
TRBV18	TRBJ1-1	NA	NA	CASSPVWTEAFF	TGTGCCAGCTCACCGGTGTGGACTGAAGCTTTCTTT
TRBV5-6	TRBJ2-7	TRBD2	NA	CASSLASGSEQYF	TGTGCCAGCAGCTTGGCTAGCGGGAGCGAGCAGTACTTC
TRBV2	TRBJ2-1	TRBD1	NA	CASSGTGQNEQFF	TGTGCCAGCTCCGGGACAGGGCAGAATGAGCAGTTCTTC
TRBV27	TRBJ1-1	NA	NA	CASGGFGINTEAFF	TGTGCCAGCGGGGGATTTGGGATTAACACTGAAGCTTTCTTT
TRBV27	TRBJ2-2	TRBD2	NA	CASSLTSGRAYGELFF	TGTGCCAGCAGTTTAACTAGCGGGAGGGCCTATGGGGAGCTGTTTTTT
TRBV29-1	TRBJ2-7	NA	NA	CSVEGGETGSYEQYF	TGCAGCGTTGAAGGCGGGGAGACAGGGTCCTACGAGCAGTACTTC
TRBV14	TRBJ2-1	NA	NA	CASSLKGVGIGQFF	TGTGCCAGCAGCCTCAAAGGGGTCGGGATCGGACAGTTCTTC
TRBV19	TRBJ2-3	TRBD1	NA	CASTPTGYQLTDTQYF	TGTGCCAGTACCCCGACAGGGTATCAACTCACAGATACGCAGTATTTT
TRBV10-3	TRBJ2-1	TRBD1	NA	CATLVIRGQGHNEQFF	TGTGCCACCCTCGTAATACGGGGACAGGGACACAATGAGCAGTTCTTC
TRBV6-5	TRBJ2-7	NA	NA	CASSQSATYEQYF	TGTGCCAGCAGTCAGTCGGCCACCTACGAGCAGTACTTC
TRBV13	TRBJ2-1	NA	once	CASSLRHEQFF	TGTGCCAGCAGCCTGCGTCATGAGCAGTTCTTC
TRBV19	TRBJ2-1	TRBD1	NA	CASSRTGDNEQFF	TGTGCCAGTAGTCGGACAGGGGACAATGAGCAGTTCTTC